At least ten counts were recorded for the clone carrying this T cell receptor beta chain. The CDR3 has 12 amino acids. The germline V gene has CDR1 LGHDT and CDR2 YNNKEL (reference sequence). V was cut by 3 bases and J by 3 bases, with 5 bases left in between. The data originate from a study of T cells in Graves' hyperthyroidism and ophthalmopathy. RNA transcripts provided the source from which TCR beta CDR3 regions were amplified. The HTBI primer set was used in a first-round RT-PCR of the TCR CDR3. TCRdb reanalysed the multiplex PCR reads using MiXCR and keeps one entry per CDR3 protein. The table shows 400,000 to 550,000 distinct CDR3 sequences, with around 22% occurring only once.

The chain uses TRBV3-1 and TRBJ1-2, with unresolved D. Material for sequencing was blood. This TCR derives from a woman younger than 45 with Graves' ophthalmopathy. The CDR3 DNA sequence: TGTGCCAGCAGCCACGAGTACTATGGCTACACCTTC. Amino acids: CASSHEYYGYTF. Together with reference TRBV3-1 and TRBJ1-2, the CDR3 gives the full variable domain: DTAVSQTPKYLVTQMGNDKSIKCEQNLGHDTMYWYKQDSKKFLKIMFSYNNKELIINETVPNRFSPKSPDKAHLNLHINSLELGDSAVYFCASSHEYYGYTFGSGTRLTVV.